This T cell receptor beta chain was obtained from a study of HIV-infected patients and healthy controls. This clonotype was counted a single time. The CDR3 sequence is 13 residues long. V lost 6 bases and J 0 bases, leaving 7 bases between the germline ends. The germline CDR1 and CDR2 sequences are SGHAT and FQNNGV. TCRdb passed the 5' RACE reads through MiXCR, listing each CDR3 protein once. The sample lists some 19,000 distinct CDR3 sequences, 16% occurring once. The TCR originated in a human donor in good health. V and J are TRBV11-2 and TRBJ2-3, with no clear D. Sequencing used CD8+ T cells from blood. In DNA form, the CDR3 reads TGTGCCAGCAGGGCAGCGAGCACAGATACGCAGTATTTT. It yields the protein CASRAASTDTQYF.